This T cell receptor beta chain derives from a study of cytomegalovirus exposure and HLA in healthy donors. Per germline, CDR1 SGHRS and CDR2 YFSETQ. This CDR3 has 14 amino acids. With V trimmed by 5 bases and J by 4 bases, 8 bases remained unmatched. The donors (healthy individuals) were bone marrow donors. With regard to this clone: The antigen remains unidentified.

PCR used 60 Vbeta primers and 13 Jbeta primers. TCRdb's copy holds only in-frame clones and misses some; the assay was immunoSEQ multiplex PCR. The table includes about 82,000 clones, 74% detected once. Points from the study as a whole: Among TCR beta chains of equal frequency, HLA-associated ones were more clonally expanded in a later analysis.

Sequenced input: PBMCs. The V gene is TRBV5-1, the J gene TRBJ1-2; TRBD1 matches at 7 bases. This TCR was recovered from a woman aged 50 to 60 in good health and CMV-seropositive. This CDR3 is CASSSGGPGYGYTF. DNA of the CDR3: TGCGCCAGCAGTTCAGGGGGGCCTGGCTATGGCTACACCTTC.